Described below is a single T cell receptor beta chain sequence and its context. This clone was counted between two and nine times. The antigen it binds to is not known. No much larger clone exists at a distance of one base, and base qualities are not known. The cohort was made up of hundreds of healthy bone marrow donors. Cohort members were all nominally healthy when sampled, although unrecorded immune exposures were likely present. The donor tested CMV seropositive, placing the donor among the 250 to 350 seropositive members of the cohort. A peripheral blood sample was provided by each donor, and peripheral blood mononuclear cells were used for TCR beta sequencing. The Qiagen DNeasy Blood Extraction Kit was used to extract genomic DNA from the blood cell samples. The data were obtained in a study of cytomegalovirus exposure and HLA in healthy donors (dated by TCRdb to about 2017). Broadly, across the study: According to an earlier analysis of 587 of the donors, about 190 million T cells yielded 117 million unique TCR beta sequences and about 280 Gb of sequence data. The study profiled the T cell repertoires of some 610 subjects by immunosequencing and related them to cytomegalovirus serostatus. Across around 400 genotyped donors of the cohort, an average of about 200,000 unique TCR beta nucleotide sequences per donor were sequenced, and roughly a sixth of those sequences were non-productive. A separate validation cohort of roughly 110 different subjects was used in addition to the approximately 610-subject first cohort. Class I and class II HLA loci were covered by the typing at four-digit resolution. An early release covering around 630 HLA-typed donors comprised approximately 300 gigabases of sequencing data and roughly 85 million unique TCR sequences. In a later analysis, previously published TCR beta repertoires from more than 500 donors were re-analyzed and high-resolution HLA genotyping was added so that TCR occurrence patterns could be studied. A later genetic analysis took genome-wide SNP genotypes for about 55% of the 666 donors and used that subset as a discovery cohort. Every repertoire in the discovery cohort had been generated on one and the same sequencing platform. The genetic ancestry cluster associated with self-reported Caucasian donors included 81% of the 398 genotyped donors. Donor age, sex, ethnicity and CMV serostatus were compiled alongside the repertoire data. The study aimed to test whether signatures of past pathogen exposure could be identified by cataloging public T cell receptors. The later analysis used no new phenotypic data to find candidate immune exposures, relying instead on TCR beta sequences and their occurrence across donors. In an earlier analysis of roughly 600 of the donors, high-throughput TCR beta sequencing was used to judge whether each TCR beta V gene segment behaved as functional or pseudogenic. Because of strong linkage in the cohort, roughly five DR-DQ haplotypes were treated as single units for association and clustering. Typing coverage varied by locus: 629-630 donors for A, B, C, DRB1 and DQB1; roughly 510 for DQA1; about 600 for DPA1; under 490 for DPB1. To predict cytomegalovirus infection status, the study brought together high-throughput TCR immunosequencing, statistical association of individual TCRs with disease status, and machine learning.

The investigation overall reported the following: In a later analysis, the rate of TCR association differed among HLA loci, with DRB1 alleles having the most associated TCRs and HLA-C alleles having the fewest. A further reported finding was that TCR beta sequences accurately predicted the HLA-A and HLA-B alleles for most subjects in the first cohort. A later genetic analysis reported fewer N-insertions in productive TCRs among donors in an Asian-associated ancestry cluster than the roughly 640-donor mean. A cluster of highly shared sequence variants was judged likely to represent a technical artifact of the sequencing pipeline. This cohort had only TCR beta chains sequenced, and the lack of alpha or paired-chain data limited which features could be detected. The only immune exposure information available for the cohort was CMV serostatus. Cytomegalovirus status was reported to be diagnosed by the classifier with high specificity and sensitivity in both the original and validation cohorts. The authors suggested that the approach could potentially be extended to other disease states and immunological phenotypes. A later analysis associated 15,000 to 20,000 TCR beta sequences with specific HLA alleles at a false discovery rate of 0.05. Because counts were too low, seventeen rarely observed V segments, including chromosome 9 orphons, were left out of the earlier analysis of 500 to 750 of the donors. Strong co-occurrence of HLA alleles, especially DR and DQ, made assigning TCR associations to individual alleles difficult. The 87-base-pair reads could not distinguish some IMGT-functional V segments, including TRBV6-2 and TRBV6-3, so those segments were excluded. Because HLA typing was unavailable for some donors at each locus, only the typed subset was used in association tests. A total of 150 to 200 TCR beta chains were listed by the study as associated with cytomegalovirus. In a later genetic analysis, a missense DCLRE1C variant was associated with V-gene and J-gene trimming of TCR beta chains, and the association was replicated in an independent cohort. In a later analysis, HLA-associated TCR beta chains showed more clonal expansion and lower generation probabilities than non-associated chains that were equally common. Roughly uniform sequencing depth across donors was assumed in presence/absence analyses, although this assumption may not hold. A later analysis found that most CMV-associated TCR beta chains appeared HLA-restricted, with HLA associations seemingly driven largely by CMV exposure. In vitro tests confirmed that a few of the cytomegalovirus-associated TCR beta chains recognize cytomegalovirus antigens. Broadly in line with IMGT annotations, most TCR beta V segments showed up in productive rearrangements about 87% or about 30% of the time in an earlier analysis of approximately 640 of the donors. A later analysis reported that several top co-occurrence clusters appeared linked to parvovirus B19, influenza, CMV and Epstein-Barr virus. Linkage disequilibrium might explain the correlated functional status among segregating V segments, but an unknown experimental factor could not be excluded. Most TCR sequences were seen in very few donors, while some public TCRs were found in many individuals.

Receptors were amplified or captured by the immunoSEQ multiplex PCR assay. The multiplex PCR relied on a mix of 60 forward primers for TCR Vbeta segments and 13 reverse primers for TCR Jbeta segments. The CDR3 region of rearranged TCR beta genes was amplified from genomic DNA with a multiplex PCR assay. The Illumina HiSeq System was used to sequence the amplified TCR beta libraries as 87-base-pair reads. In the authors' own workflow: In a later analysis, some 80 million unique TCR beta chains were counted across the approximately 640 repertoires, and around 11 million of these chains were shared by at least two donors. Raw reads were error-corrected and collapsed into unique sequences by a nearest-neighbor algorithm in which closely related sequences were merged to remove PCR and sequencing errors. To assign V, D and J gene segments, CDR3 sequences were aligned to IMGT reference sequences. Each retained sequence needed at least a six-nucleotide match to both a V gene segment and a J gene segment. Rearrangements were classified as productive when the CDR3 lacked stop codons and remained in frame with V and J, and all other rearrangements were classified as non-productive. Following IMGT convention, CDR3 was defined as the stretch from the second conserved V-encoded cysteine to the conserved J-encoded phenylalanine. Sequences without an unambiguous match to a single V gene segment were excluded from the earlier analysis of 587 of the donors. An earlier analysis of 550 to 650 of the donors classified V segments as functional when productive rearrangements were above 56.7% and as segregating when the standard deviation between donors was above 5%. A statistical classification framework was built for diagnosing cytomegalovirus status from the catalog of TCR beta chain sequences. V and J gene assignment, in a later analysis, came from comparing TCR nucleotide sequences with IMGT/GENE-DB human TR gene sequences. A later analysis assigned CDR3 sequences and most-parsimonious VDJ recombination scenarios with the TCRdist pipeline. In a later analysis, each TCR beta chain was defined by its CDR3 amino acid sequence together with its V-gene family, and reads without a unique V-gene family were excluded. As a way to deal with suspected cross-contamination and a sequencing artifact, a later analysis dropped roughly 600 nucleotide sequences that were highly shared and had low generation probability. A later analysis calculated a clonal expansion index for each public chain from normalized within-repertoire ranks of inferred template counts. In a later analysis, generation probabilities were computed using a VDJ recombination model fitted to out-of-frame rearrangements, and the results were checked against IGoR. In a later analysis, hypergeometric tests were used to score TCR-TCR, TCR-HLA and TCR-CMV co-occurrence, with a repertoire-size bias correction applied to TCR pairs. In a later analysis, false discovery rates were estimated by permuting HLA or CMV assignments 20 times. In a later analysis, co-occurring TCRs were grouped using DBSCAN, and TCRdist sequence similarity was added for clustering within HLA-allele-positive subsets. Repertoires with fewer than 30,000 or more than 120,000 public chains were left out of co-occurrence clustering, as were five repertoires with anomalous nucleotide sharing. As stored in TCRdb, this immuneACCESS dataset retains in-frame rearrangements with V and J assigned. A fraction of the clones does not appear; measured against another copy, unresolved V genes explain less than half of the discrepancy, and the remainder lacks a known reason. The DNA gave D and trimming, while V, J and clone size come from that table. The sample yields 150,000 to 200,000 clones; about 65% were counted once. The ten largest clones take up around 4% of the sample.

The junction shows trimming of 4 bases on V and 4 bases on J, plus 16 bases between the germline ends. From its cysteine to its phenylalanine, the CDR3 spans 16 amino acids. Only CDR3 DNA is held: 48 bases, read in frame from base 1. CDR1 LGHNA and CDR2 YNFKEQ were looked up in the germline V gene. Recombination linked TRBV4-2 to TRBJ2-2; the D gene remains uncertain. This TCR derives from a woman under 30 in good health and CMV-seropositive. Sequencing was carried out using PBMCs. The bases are TGTGCCAGCAGCCCGAACCGGAGTCGGTCCACCGGGGAGCTGTTTTTT. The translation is CASSPNRSRSTGELFF.